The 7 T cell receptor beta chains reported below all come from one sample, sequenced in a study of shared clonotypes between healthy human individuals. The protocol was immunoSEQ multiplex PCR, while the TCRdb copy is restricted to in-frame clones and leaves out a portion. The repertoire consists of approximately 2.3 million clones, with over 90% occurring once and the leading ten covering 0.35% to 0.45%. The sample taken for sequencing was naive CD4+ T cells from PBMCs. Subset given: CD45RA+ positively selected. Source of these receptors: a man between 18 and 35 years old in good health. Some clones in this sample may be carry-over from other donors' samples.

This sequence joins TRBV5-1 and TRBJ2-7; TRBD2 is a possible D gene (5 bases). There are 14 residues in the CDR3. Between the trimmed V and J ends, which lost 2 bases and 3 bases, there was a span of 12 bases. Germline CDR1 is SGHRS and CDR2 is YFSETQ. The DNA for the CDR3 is TGCGCCAGCAGCTTCTCACTAGGAAACTACGAGCAGTACTTC. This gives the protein CASSFSLGNYEQYF.

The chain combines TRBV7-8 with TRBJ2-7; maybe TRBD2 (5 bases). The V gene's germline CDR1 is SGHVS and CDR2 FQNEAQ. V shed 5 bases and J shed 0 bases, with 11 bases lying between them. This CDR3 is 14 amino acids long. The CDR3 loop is CASSRTGVSYEQYF. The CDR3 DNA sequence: TGTGCCAGCAGCCGAACCGGGGTCTCCTACGAGCAGTACTTC. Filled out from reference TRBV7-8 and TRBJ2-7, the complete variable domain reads GAGVSQSPRYKVAKRGQDVALRCDPISGHVSLFWYQQALGQGPEFLTYFQNEAQLDKSGLPSDRFFAERPEGSVSTLKIQRTQQEDSAVYLCASSRTGVSYEQYFGPGTRLTVT.

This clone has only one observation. The CDR3 DNA sequence: TGTGCCAGCAGCCGGATGTCGGGAGACACTGAAGCTTTCTTT. It translates to CASSRMSGDTEAFF. This rearrangement joins TRBV5-4 to TRBJ1-1; unclear D gene. This CDR3 is built from 14 residues. V gave up 4 bases and J gave up 3 bases, with 13 bases separating them. Germline V gene sequence: CDR1 SGHNT, CDR2 YYREEE (reference sequence).

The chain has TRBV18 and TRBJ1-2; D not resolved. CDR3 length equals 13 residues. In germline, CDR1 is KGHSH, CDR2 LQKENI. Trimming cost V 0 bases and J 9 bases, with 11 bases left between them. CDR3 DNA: TGTGCCAGCTCACCACCGGAAGGCCCCAGCTACACCTTC. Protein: CASSPPEGPSYTF. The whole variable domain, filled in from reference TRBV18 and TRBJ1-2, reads NAGVMQNPRHLVRRRGQEARLRCSPMKGHSHVYWYRQLPEEGLKFMVYLQKENIIDESGMPKERFSAEFPKEGPSILRIQQVVRGDSAAYFCASSPPEGPSYTFGSGTRLTVV.

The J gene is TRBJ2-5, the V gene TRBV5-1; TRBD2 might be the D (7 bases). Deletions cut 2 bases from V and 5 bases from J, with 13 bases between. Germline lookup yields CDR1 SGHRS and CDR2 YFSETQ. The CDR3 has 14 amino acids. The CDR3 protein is CASSFGGGAETQYF. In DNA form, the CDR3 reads TGCGCCAGCAGCTTTGGCGGGGGCGCGGAGACCCAGTACTTC. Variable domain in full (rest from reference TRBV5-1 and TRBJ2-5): KAGVTQTPRYLIKTRGQQVTLSCSPISGHRSVSWYQQTPGQGLQFLFEYFSETQRNKGNFPGRFSGRQFSNSRSEMNVSTLELGDSALYLCASSFGGGAETQYFGPGTRLLVL.

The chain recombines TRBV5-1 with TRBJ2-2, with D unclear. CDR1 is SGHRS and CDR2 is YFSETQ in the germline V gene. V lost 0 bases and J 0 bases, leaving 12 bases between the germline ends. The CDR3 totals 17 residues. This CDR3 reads CASSLGLGRTNTGELFF. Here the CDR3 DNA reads TGCGCCAGCAGCTTGGGCCTGGGTCGTACGAACACCGGGGAGCTGTTTTTT. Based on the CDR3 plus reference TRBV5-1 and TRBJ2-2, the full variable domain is KAGVTQTPRYLIKTRGQQVTLSCSPISGHRSVSWYQQTPGQGLQFLFEYFSETQRNKGNFPGRFSGRQFSNSRSEMNVSTLELGDSALYLCASSLGLGRTNTGELFFGEGSRLTVL.

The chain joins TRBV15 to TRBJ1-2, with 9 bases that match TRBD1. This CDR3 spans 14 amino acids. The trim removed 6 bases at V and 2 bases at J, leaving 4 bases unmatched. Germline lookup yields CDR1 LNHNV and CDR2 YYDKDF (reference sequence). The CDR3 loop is CATSHRGHNYGYTF. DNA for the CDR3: TGTGCCACCAGTCACAGGGGGCACAACTATGGCTACACCTTC.